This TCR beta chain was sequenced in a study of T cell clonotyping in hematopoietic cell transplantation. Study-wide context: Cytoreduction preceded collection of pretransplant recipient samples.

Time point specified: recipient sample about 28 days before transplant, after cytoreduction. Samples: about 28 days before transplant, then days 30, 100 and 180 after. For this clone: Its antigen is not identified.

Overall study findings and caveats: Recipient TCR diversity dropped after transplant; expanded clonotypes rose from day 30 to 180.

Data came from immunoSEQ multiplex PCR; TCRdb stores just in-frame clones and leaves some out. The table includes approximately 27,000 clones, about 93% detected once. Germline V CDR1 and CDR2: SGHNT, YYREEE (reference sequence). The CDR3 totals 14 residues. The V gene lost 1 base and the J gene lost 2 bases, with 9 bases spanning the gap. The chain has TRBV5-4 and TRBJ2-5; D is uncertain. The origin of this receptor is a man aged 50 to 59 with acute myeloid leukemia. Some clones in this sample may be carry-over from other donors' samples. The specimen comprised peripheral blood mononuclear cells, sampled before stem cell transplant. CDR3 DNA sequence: TGTGCCAGCAGCTTGTCCCGCCGTCAAGAGACCCAGTACTTC. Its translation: CASSLSRRQETQYF.